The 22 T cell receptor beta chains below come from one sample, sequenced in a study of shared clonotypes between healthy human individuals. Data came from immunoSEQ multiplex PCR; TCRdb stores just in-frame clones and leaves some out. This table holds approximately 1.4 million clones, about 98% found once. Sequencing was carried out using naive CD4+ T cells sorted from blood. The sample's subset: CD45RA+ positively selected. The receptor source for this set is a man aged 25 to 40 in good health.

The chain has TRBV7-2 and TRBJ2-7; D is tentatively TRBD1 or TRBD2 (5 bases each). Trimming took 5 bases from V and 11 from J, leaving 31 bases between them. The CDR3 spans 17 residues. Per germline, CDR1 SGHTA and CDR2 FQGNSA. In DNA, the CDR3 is TGTGCCAGCAGCAGGGAAGGCGTAGGCCCTACCGTCTGGGGGAAGTACTTC. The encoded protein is CASSREGVGPTVWGKYF. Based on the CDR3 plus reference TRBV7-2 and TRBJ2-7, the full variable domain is GAGVSQSPSNKVTEKGKDVELRCDPISGHTALYWYRQSLGQGLEFLIYFQGNSAPDKSGLPSDRFSAERTGGSVSTLTIQRTQQEDSAVYLCASSREGVGPTVWGKYFGPGTRLTVT.

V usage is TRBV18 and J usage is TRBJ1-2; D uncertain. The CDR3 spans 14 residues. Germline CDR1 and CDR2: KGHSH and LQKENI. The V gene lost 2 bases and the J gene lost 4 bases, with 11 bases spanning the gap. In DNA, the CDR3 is TGTGCCAGCTCACCAGTCAAAACGGGCTATGGCTACACCTTC. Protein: CASSPVKTGYGYTF.

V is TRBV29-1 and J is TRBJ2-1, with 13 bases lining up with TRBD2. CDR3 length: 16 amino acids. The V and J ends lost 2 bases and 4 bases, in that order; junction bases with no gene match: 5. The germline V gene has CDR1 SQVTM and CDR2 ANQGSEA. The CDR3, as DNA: TGCAGCGTTGAACTAAGACTAGCGGGAGGTTACAATGAGCAGTTCTTC. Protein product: CSVELRLAGGYNEQFF.

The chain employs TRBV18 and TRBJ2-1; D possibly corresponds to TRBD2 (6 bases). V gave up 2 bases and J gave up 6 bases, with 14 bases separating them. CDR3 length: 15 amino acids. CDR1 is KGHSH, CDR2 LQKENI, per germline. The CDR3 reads CASSPVPGEANEQFF. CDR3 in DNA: TGTGCCAGCTCACCAGTTCCGGGGGAGGCCAATGAGCAGTTCTTC. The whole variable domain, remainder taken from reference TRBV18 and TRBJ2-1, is NAGVMQNPRHLVRRRGQEARLRCSPMKGHSHVYWYRQLPEEGLKFMVYLQKENIIDESGMPKERFSAEFPKEGPSILRIQQVVRGDSAAYFCASSPVPGEANEQFFGPGTRLTVL.

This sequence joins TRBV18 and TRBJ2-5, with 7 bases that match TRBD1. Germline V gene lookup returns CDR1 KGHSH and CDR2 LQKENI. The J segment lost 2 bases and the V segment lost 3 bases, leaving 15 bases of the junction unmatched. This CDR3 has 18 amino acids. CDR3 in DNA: TGTGCCAGCTCACCCTACAGGGGCCATGGCGGCGAACAAGAGACCCAGTACTTC. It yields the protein CASSPYRGHGGEQETQYF.

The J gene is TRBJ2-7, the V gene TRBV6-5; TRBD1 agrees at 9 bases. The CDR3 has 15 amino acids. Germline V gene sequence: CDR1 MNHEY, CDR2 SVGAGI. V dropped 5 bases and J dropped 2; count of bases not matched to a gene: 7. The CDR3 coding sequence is TGTGCCAGCAGTCGGACAGGGGAAAAGGCCTACGAGCAGTACTTC. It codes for CASSRTGEKAYEQYF.

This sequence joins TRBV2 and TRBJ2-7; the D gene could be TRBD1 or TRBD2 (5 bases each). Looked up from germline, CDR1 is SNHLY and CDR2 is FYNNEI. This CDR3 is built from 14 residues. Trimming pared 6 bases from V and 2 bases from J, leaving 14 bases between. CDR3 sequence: CASRGHGAAYEQYF. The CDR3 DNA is TGTGCCAGCAGGGGGCACGGGGCCGCCTACGAGCAGTACTTC.

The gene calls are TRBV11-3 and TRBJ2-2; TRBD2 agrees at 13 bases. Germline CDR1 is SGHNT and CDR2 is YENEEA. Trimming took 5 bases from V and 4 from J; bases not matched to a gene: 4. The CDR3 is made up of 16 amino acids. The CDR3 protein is CASSVLAGGGTGELFF. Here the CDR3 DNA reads TGTGCCAGCAGCGTACTAGCGGGAGGGGGCACCGGGGAGCTGTTTTTT. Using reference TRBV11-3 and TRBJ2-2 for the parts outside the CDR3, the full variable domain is EAGVVQSPRYKIIEKKQPVAFWCNPISGHNTLYWYLQNLGQGPELLIRYENEEAVDDSQLPKDRFSAERLKGVDSTLKIQPAELGDSAVYLCASSVLAGGGTGELFFGEGSRLTVL.

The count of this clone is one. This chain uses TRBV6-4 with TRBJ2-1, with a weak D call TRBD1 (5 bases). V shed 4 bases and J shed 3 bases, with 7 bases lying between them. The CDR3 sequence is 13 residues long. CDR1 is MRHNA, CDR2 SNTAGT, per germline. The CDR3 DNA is TGTGCCAGCAGTGTGACAGTCTACAATGAGCAGTTCTTC. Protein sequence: CASSVTVYNEQFF.

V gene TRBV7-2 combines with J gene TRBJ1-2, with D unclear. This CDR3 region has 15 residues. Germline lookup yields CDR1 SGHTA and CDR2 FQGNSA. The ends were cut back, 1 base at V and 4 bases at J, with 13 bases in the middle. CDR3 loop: CASSLGSLPTYGYTF. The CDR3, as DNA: TGTGCCAGCAGCTTAGGCTCCCTCCCTACCTATGGCTACACCTTC.

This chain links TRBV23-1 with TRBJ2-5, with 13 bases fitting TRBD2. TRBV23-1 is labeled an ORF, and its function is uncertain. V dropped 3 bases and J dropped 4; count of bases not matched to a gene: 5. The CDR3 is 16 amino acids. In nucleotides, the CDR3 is TGCGCCAGCAGTCATACTAGCGGGAGGGGCGCAGAGACCCAGTACTTC. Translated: CASSHTSGRGAETQYF.

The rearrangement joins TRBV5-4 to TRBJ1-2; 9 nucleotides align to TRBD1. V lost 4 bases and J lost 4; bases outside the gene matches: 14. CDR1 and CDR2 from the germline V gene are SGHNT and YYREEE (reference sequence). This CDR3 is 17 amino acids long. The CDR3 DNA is TGTGCCAGCAGCCCCCCTGTCGGGACAGGGAGATTCTATGGCTACACCTTC. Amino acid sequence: CASSPPVGTGRFYGYTF.

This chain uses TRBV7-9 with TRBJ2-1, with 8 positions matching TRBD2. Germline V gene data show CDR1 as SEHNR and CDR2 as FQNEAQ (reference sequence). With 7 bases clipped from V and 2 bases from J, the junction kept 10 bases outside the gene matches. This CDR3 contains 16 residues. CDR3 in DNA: TGTGCCAGCAATCGGGCTAGCGGGCAAACCTACAATGAGCAGTTCTTC. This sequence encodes CASNRASGQTYNEQFF.

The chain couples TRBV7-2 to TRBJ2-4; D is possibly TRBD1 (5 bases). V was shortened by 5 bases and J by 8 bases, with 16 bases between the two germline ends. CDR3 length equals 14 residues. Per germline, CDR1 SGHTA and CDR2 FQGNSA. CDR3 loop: CASSPDGATDIQYF. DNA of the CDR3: TGTGCCAGCAGCCCCGATGGGGCGACGGACATTCAGTACTTC.

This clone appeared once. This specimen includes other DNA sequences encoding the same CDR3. The CDR3 reads CASSLTSGSYEQYF. The CDR3 coding sequence is TGTGCCAGCAGCCTCACTAGCGGGAGTTACGAGCAGTACTTC. The chain employs TRBV7-8 and TRBJ2-7; 11 bases map to TRBD2. This CDR3 has 14 residues. Germline loops: CDR1 SGHVS, CDR2 FQNEAQ. Trimming removed 5 bases from V and 4 bases from J; junction bases left unmatched: 4.

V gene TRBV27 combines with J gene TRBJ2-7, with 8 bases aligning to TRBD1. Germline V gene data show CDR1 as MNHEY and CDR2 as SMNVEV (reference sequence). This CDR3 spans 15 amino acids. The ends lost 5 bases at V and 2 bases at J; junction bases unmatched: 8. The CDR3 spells CASSTPGTGTYEQYF. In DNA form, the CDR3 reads TGTGCCAGCAGTACGCCCGGGACAGGCACCTACGAGCAGTACTTC.

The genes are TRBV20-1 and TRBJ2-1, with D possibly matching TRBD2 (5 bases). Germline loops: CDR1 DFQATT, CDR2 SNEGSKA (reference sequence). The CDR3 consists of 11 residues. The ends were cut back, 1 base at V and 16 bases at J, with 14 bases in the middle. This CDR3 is CSARARGRPFF. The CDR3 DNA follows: TGCAGTGCTAGAGCTCGGGGTCGCCCCTTCTTC.

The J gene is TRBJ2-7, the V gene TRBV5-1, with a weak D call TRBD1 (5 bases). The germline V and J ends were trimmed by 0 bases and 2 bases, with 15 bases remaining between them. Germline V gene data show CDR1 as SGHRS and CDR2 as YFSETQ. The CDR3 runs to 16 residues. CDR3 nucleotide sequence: TGCGCCAGCAGCTTGGGTGGACACTGGAACCCCTACGAGCAGTACTTC. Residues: CASSLGGHWNPYEQYF.

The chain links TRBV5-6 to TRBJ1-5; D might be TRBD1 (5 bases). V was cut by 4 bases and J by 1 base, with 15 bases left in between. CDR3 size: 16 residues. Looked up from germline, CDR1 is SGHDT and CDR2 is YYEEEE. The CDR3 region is CASSRFFGGSNQPQHF. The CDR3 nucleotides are TGTGCCAGCAGCCGATTTTTTGGGGGAAGCAATCAGCCCCAGCATTTT.

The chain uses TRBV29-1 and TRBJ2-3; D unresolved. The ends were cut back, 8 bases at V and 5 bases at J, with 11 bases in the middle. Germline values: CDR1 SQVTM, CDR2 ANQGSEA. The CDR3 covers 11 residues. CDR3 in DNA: TGCAGCCTGGGTTGGGGAGATACGCAGTATTTT. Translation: CSLGWGDTQYF.

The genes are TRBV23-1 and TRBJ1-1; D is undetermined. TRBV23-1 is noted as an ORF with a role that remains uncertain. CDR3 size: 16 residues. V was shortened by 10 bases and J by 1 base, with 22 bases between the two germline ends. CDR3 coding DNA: TGCGCCATTCCCCGGGAGCCCAGGTTCTGGAACACTGAAGCTTTCTTT. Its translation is CAIPREPRFWNTEAFF.

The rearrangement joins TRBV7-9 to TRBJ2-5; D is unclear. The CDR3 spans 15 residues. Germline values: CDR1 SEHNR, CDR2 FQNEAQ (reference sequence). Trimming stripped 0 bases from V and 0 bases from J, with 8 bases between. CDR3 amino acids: CASSLALIDQETQYF. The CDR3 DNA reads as TGTGCCAGCAGCTTAGCGCTGATAGACCAAGAGACCCAGTACTTC.